The 16 T cell receptor beta chains below all came from one sample that was sequenced in a study of blood T cells in healthy people across ages. Alongside a J-beta primer mix, a sample-barcoded 5' primer served in a second PCR lasting about 7 to 12 cycles. TCRdb re-analysed the 5' RACE reads in MiXCR, keeping a single row per CDR3 protein. Of approximately 730,000 distinct CDR3 sequences listed, about 48% are singletons. Sequencing was done on a sample of blood. All receptors derive from a man older than 75 in good health.

At least ten counts were recorded for this clonotype. The chain couples TRBV20-1 to TRBJ1-2; D uncertain. The germline CDR1 and CDR2 sequences are DFQATT and SNEGSKA (reference sequence). Trimming stripped 6 bases from V and 8 bases from J, with 19 bases between. CDR3 length equals 13 residues. CDR3 protein: CSANLPAPGGYTF. CDR3 nucleotides: TGCAGTGCCAACCTCCCCGCCCCGGGAGGCTACACCTTC.

The rearrangement joins TRBV12-3 or TRBV12-4 to TRBJ2-7; 9 bases agree with TRBD2. The CDR3 totals 16 residues. The ends lost 2 bases at V and 7 bases at J; junction bases unmatched: 12. CDR3 DNA sequence: TGTGCCAGCAGTTTAAAGGCGGGAGGGTTTTCCGGTGAGCAGTACTTC. Protein sequence: CASSLKAGGFSGEQYF.

On this clonotype: One junction end disagrees with the germline gene, perhaps due to a read error. The rearrangement joins TRBV7-3 to TRBJ2-5; 9 nucleotides agree with TRBD2. CDR1 and CDR2 (germline): SGHTA, FQGTGA. This CDR3 has 15 residues. DNA of the CDR3: TGTGCCAGCAGCTTAATAGCGGGAGCGCCAGAGACTCAGTACTTC. Amino acids: CASSLIAGAPETQYF.

This chain links TRBV12-3 or TRBV12-4 with TRBJ2-1; 7 bases line up with TRBD2. Unmatched junction bases numbered 10, after V lost 5 bases and J lost 9 bases. The CDR3 runs to 14 residues. The CDR3 is CASSKTKGLSEQFF. DNA of the CDR3: TGTGCCAGCAGTAAAACCAAGGGACTAAGTGAGCAGTTCTTC.

In its sample, this clonotype was seen a few times. The V call is TRBV27, the J call TRBJ2-5; maybe TRBD1 (5 bases). The J call may be incorrect, as the DNA end agrees better with TRBJ2-7. CDR3 length: 16 amino acids. Germline V gives CDR1 MNHEY, CDR2 SMNVEV (reference sequence). CDR3 loop: CASSFSVGHRLYEQYF. DNA of the CDR3: TGTGCCAGCAGTTTCTCGGTGGGGCACAGACTCTACGAGCAGTACTTC.

CDR3 nucleotides: TGTGCGATCGGAAATGCCAATGAGCAGTTCTTC. It translates to CAIGNANEQFF. This chain uses TRBV10-3 with TRBJ2-1, with D hard to call. This CDR3 is 11 amino acids long. Germline assignment: CDR1 ENHRY and CDR2 SYGVKD.

The chain couples TRBV7-2 to TRBJ2-1; a weak D match, TRBD2 (6 bases). This CDR3 is built from 13 residues. From germline, CDR1 is SGHTA and CDR2 FQGNSA. Trimming stripped 1 base from V and 10 bases from J, with 11 bases between. CDR3 nucleotides: TGTGCCAGCAGCTTAGAAAGGCTAGCGGAGCAGTTCTTC. Encoded protein: CASSLERLAEQFF.

V gene TRBV5-1 combines with J gene TRBJ1-2; a weak D match, TRBD1 (5 bases). V lost 4 bases and J 4 bases, leaving 11 bases between the germline ends. The germline V gene has CDR1 SGHRS and CDR2 YFSETQ. The CDR3 runs 13 residues. CDR3 protein: CASSVGTVYGYTF. The CDR3 region has the DNA TGCGCCAGCAGCGTCGGGACGGTCTATGGCTACACCTTC.

This chain uses TRBV5-1 with TRBJ2-1; D is unresolved. Near its end, the DNA agrees better with TRBJ2-7, so the J call may be wrong. The CDR3 is 14 amino acids. Germline CDR1 reads SGHRS; CDR2 reads YFSETQ. CDR3 sequence: CASSLVVDYNEQYF. CDR3 DNA sequence: TGCGCCAGCAGCTTGGTGGTAGATTACAATGAGCAGTACTTC.

This chain uses TRBV2 with TRBJ1-1; weak D call: TRBD1 (5 bases). V lost 7 bases to trimming and J lost 6 bases, with 15 bases between them. The CDR3 contains 13 residues. The germline gives CDR1 SNHLY, CDR2 FYNNEI. The CDR3 nucleotides are TGTGCCAGCAAGAGGGGATTTGGTTCTGAAGCTTTCTTT. Protein product: CASKRGFGSEAFF.

The chain combines TRBV29-1 with TRBJ2-7; 8 bases match TRBD1. Germline-derived CDR1 and CDR2 are SQVTM and ANQGSEA. The J segment lost 0 bases and the V segment lost 1 base, leaving 2 bases of the junction unmatched. This CDR3 is built from 14 residues. Written as DNA, the CDR3 is TGCAGCGTTGAAGGGACAGGGATCTCCTACGAGCAGTACTTC. Its protein is CSVEGTGISYEQYF.

The CDR3 DNA reads TGTGCCAGCAGTTTATTCCCCGGGGCCAACGTCCTGACTTTC. Translation gives CASSLFPGANVLTF. The V and J genes are TRBV28 and TRBJ2-6, with no clear D. This CDR3 is built from 14 residues. Trimming left V 1 base short and J 4 bases short, with 5 bases between. Looked up from germline, CDR1 is MDHEN and CDR2 is SYDVKM.

With regard to this clonotype: An end of the junction does not agree with germline; a read error may underlie this. The chain is built from TRBV2 and TRBJ2-1; D is undetermined. The CDR3 totals 14 residues. Per the germline V gene, CDR1 is SNHLY and CDR2 is FYNNEI. CDR3 coding DNA: TGTGCCAGCAGTTATCTGGTGTCCTACAACGAGCAGTTCTTC. Translation gives CASSYLVSYNEQFF.

The sample holds one count of this clonotype. The CDR3 sequence: CSGGRTVETQYF. For the CDR3, the DNA is TGCAGCGGGGGGCGGACAGTGGAGACCCAGTACTTC. The chain employs TRBV29-1 and TRBJ2-5, with D possibly matching TRBD1 (6 bases). Germline loops: CDR1 SQVTM, CDR2 ANQGSEA. CDR3 length: 12 residues. V lost 7 bases and J lost 5, with 14 bases in between.

V is TRBV20-1 and J is TRBJ2-1; TRBD1 agrees at 9 bases. This CDR3 contains 15 residues. Germline values: CDR1 DFQATT, CDR2 SNEGSKA (reference sequence). Unmatched junction bases numbered 8, after V lost 2 bases and J lost 6 bases. The CDR3 region has the DNA TGCAGTGCTAGACTCCCACAGGGGGCTAGCAATGAGCAGTTCTTC. Its translation is CSARLPQGASNEQFF.

This clonotype was counted a few times. At one of its ends the junction is not consistent with the germline gene, which may arise from a read error. The V and J genes are TRBV10-1 and TRBJ2-5, with D unclear. CDR1 is WNHNN and CDR2 is SYGVQD in the germline V gene (reference sequence). The CDR3 runs 13 residues. CDR3 in amino acids: CASGDWVGGTQYF. In DNA form, the CDR3 reads TGCGCCAGCGGTGACTGGGTCGGTGGGACCCAGTACTTC.